One and the same sample provided the 6 T cell receptor beta chains below, sequenced in a study of T cells in Graves' hyperthyroidism and ophthalmopathy. Regions amplified from RNA transcripts were the TCR beta CDR3 regions. The HTBI primer set drove a first-round RT-PCR of the TCR CDR3. TCRdb used MiXCR to reprocess the multiplex PCR reads, holding one entry per CDR3 protein. The table includes 800,000 or so distinct CDR3 sequences, more than 30% detected once. Sequenced sample: blood. The receptors originated from a man aged 18 to 29 with Graves' hyperthyroidism.

This clonotype was recorded a few times. A much larger clone differs by one base, so this may be a read error. The J gene is TRBJ2-6, the V gene TRBV20-1; D unclear. Trimming cost V 0 bases and J 3 bases, with 0 bases left between them. The germline CDR1 and CDR2 sequences are DFQATT and SNEGSKA (reference sequence). This CDR3 is 12 amino acids long. The CDR3 DNA follows: TGCAGTGCTAGAGATGGGGCCAACGTCCTGACTTTC. Its protein product is CSARDGANVLTF.

In its sample, this clonotype was seen many times. The junction departs from the called germline gene at one end, perhaps through a read error. The V call is TRBV4-1, the J call TRBJ1-1; TRBD1 might be the D (5 bases). The CDR3 runs 13 residues. Per germline, CDR1 MGHRA and CDR2 YSYEKL. CDR3 in amino acids: CASSQLGDTEAFF. CDR3 coding DNA: TGTGCCAGCAGCCAGCTGGGGGACACTGAAGCTTTCTTT.

This chain connects TRBV12-3 or TRBV12-4 to TRBJ2-5; no firm D call. The CDR3 consists of 14 residues. V was pared by 6 bases and J by 2 bases, with 13 bases between. The DNA for the CDR3 is TGTGCCAGCAGCCACATCGAGGCGCAAGAGACCCAGTACTTC. Protein: CASSHIEAQETQYF.

This chain joins TRBV19 and TRBJ1-1; D uncertain. V lost 3 bases and J lost 4, with 12 bases in between. Germline CDR1 reads LNHDA; CDR2 reads SQIVND (reference sequence). CDR3 length: 14 amino acids. CDR3 protein: CASSIGSGGTEAFF. The CDR3 DNA follows: TGTGCCAGTAGTATTGGTAGCGGTGGCACTGAAGCTTTCTTT. The full variable domain, in which reference TRBV19 and TRBJ1-1 provide the parts outside the CDR3, is DGGITQSPKYLFRKEGQNVTLSCEQNLNHDAMYWYRQDPGQGLRLIYYSQIVNDFQKGDIAEGYSVSREKKESFPLTVTSAQKNPTAFYLCASSIGSGGTEAFFGQGTRLTVV.

This chain joins TRBV11-2 and TRBJ1-2; tentative D call: TRBD1 (6 bases). Between the trimmed V and J ends, which lost 4 bases and 5 bases, there was a span of 17 bases. Germline V CDR1 and CDR2: SGHAT, FQNNGV. The CDR3 length is 15 residues. The CDR3, as DNA: TGTGCCAGCAGCTCCAACAGAAGGGGGTATTATGGCTACACCTTC. Translated: CASSSNRRGYYGYTF.

This clonotype was recorded at least ten times. This chain links TRBV20-1 with TRBJ1-3, with D possibly being TRBD1 (6 bases). Germline-derived CDR1 and CDR2 are DFQATT and SNEGSKA (reference sequence). V shed 5 bases and J shed 2 bases, with 10 bases lying between them. The CDR3 sequence is 13 residues long. This chain's CDR3 is CSALRQAGNTIYF. The CDR3 region has the DNA TGCAGTGCTCTTCGACAGGCTGGAAACACCATATATTTT.